This T cell receptor beta chain was captured in a study of blood T cell repertoires in COVID-19. About the study: Sites across the United States, Italy and Spain contributed samples from acute and convalescent COVID-19.

Methods used by the authors: Counts of nucleated cells, estimated from reference gene primer amplification, were obtained. The table came from immunoSEQ multiplex PCR; TCRdb's copy has only in-frame clones and leaves some out. D and trimming were read from the DNA, whereas the V and J calls and clone size are those reported in that table. The sample has about 37,000 clones, roughly 90% seen once. Sequences were obtained from peripheral blood. This TCR derives from a human donor in a cohort sampled during active COVID-19.

The CDR3, as DNA: TGCGCCAGCAGTGACCTGGGGGCAGAGTTGTACAATGAGCAGTTCTTC. It specifies CASSDLGAELYNEQFF. The chain combines TRBV10-1 with TRBJ2-1, with D tentatively TRBD1 (6 bases). The CDR3 is 16 amino acids. The germline CDR1 and CDR2 sequences are WNHNN and SYGVQD (reference sequence). V dropped 3 bases and J dropped 4 bases, with 16 bases sitting between them.